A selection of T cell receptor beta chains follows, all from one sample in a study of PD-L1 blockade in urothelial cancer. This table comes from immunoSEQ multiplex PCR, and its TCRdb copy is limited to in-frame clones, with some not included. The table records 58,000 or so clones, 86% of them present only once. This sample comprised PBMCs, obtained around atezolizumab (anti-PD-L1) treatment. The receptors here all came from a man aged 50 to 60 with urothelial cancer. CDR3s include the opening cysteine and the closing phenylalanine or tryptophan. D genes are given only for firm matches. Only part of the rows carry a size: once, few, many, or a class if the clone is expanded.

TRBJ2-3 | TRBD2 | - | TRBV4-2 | CASSQDLAGGTDTQYF | TGTGCCAGCAGCCAAGATCTCGCGGGAGGGACAGATACGCAGTATTTT
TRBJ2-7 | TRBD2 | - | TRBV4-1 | CASSQETSGIYEQYF | TGCGCCAGCAGCCAAGAGACTAGCGGGATTTACGAGCAGTACTTC
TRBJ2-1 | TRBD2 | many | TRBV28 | CASTPGVLREGLYNEQFF | TGTGCCAGCACTCCAGGGGTTTTGCGGGAGGGCCTATACAATGAGCAGTTCTTC
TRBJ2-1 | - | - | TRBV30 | CAWSLDITPSKTYNEQFF | TGTGCCTGGAGTCTGGACATTACCCCCTCCAAAACCTACAATGAGCAGTTCTTC
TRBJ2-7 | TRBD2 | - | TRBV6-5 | CASSSAGVFSYEQYF | TGTGCCAGCAGTTCAGCGGGAGTTTTTTCCTACGAGCAGTACTTC
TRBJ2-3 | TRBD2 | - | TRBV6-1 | CASTGLAVSTDTQYF | TGTGCCAGCACTGGACTAGCTGTCAGCACAGATACGCAGTATTTT
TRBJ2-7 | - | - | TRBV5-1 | CASSLGQLPSEQYF | TGCGCCAGCAGCTTGGGTCAACTCCCTTCCGAGCAGTACTTC
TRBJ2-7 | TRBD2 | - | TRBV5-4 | CASSAVGGEGAYEQYF | TGTGCCAGCAGCGCGGTGGGCGGGGAGGGCGCCTACGAGCAGTACTTC
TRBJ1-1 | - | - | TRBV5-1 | CASSSRDLQGRNTEAFF | TGCGCCAGCAGCTCCCGGGATTTACAGGGTAGGAACACTGAAGCTTTCTTT
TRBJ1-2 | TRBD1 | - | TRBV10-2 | CASTGTDYGYTF | TGCGCCAGCACTGGGACAGACTATGGCTACACCTTC
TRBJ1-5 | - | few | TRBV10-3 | CAISESHSNQPQHF | TGTGCCATCAGTGAGAGCCATAGCAATCAGCCCCAGCATTTT
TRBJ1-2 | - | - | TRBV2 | CAGIGGGKHYGYTF | TGTGCCGGCATAGGCGGGGGAAAACATTATGGCTACACCTTC
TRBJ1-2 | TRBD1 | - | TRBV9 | CASSGRDRANYGYTF | TGTGCCAGCAGCGGCCGGGACAGGGCTAACTATGGCTACACCTTC
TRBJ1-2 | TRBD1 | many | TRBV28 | CASSTRDRGEYGYTF | TGTGCCAGCAGTACCCGGGACAGGGGCGAATATGGCTACACCTTC
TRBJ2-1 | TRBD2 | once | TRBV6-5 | CASSYVLATYNEQFF | TGTGCCAGCAGTTACGTACTAGCGACCTACAATGAGCAGTTCTTC
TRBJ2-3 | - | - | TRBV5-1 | CASSLVGSTDTQYF | TGCGCCAGCAGCTTGGTTGGCAGCACAGATACGCAGTATTTT
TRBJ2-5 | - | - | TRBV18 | CASSPLFGRGQETQYF | TGTGCCAGCTCACCACTTTTCGGCAGGGGCCAAGAGACCCAGTACTTC
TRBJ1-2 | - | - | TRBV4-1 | CASSQDFRTEYGYTF | TGCGCCAGCAGCCAAGATTTTCGGACAGAATATGGCTACACCTTC
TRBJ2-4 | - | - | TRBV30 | CAWSPGTPSWNIQYF | TGTGCCTGGAGTCCAGGGACACCGAGTTGGAACATTCAGTACTTC
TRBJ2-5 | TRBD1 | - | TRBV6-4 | CASITHRGRETQYF | TGTGCCAGCATCACCCACAGGGGGCGGGAGACCCAGTACTTC
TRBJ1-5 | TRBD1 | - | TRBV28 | CASSLGQAWQPQHF | TGTGCCAGCAGTTTGGGACAGGCGTGGCAGCCCCAGCATTTT
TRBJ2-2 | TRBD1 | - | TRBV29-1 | CSVVTGGTGELFF | TGCAGCGTTGTAACAGGGGGTACCGGGGAGCTGTTTTTT
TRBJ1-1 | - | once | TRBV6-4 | CASSDLAGTEAFF | TGTGCCAGCAGTGACTTGGCGGGCACTGAAGCTTTCTTT
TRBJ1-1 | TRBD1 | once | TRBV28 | CASSLPWGTESNTEAFF | TGTGCCAGCAGTTTACCATGGGGGACAGAAAGTAACACTGAAGCTTTCTTT
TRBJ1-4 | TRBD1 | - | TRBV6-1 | CASSLDRVLEKLFF | TGTGCCAGCAGTTTGGACAGGGTGTTAGAAAAACTGTTTTTT
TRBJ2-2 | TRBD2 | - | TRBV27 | CASSLRLAGTTGELFF | TGTGCCAGCAGTTTAAGACTAGCGGGAACCACCGGGGAGCTGTTTTTT
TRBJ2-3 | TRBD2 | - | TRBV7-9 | CASSTPLAGGPPDTQYF | TGTGCCAGCAGCACCCCACTAGCGGGAGGGCCCCCAGATACGCAGTATTTT
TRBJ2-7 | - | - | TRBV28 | CASSFSADKISYEQYF | TGTGCCAGCAGTTTCTCGGCAGACAAAATCTCCTACGAGCAGTACTTC
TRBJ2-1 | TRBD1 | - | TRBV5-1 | CASSLSGTGHNEQFF | TGCGCCAGCAGCTTATCCGGGACAGGGCACAATGAGCAGTTCTTC
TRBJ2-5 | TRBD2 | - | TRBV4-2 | CASSQAAGGVGTQYF | TGTGCCAGCAGCCAGGCAGCGGGAGGGGTCGGGACCCAGTACTTC
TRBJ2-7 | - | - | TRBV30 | CAWSSGLVYEQYF | TGTGCCTGGAGTAGCGGGCTAGTCTACGAGCAGTACTTC
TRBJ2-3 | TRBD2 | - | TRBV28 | CASRRFPAGETDTQYF | TGTGCCAGCCGGCGGTTTCCAGCGGGAGAGACTGATACGCAGTATTTT
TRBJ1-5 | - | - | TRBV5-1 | CASSLEAGSAQPQHF | TGCGCCAGCAGCTTGGAGGCAGGGTCGGCTCAGCCCCAGCATTTT
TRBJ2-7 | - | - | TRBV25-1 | CASSAYYEQYF | TGTGCCAGCAGTGCCTACTACGAGCAGTACTTC
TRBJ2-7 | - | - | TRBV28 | CASLSSYEQYF | TGTGCCAGCCTAAGCTCCTACGAGCAGTACTTC
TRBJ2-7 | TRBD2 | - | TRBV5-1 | CASSSKLPGLAGGPYEQYF | TGCGCCAGCAGCTCCAAACTTCCGGGACTAGCGGGAGGTCCCTACGAGCAGTACTTC
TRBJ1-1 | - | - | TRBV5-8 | CASSLGVGGITEAFF | TGTGCCAGCAGCCTTGGGGTAGGGGGAATCACTGAAGCTTTCTTT
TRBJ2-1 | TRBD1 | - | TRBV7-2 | CASSRATGVYNEQFF | TGTGCCAGCAGCCGAGCGACAGGGGTCTACAATGAGCAGTTCTTC
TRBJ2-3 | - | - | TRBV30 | CAWGFQGTDTQYF | TGTGCCTGGGGGTTTCAGGGAACAGATACGCAGTATTTT
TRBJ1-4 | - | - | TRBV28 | CASSLRQAGTNEKLFF | TGTGCCAGCAGTTTAAGGCAGGCAGGCACTAATGAAAAACTGTTTTTT
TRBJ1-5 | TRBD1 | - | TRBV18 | CASSPLGQGSNQPQHF | TGTGCCAGCTCACCCCTGGGACAGGGGAGCAATCAGCCCCAGCATTTT
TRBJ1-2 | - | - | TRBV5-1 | CASSTGPNYGYTF | TGCGCCAGCAGCACAGGGCCTAACTATGGCTACACCTTC
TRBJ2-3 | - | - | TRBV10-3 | CAIKTGSTDTQYF | TGTGCCATCAAGACGGGGAGCACAGATACGCAGTATTTT
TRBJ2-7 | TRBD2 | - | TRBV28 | CASRLAGGTSYEQYF | TGTGCCAGCAGACTAGCGGGAGGGACCTCCTACGAGCAGTACTTC
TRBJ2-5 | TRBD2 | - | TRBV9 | CASGTSGTKETQYF | TGTGCCAGTGGGACTAGCGGGACGAAAGAGACCCAGTACTTC
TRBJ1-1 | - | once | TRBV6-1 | CASSGFRNTEAFF | TGTGCCAGCAGTGGTTTCAGAAACACTGAAGCTTTCTTT